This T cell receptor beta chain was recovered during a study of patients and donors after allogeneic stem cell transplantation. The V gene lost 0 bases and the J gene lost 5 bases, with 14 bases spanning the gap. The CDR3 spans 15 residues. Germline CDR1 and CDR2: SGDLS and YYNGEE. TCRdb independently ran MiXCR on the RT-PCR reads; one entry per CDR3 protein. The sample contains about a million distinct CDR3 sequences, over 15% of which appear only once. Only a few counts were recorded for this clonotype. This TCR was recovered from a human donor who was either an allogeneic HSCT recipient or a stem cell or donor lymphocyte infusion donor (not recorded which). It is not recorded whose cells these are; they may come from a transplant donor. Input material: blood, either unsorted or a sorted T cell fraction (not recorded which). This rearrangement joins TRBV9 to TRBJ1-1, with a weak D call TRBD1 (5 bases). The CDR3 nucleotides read TGTGCCAGCAGCGTAGCAGCGGGGGGAAAGACTGAAGCTTTCTTT. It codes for CASSVAAGGKTEAFF.